This section outlines one TCR beta chain sequence together with its context. The antigen remains undetermined. This sample is part of a study of T cell repertoires in aging, cancer and after chemotherapy. As for the study in general: The full dataset contained several million TCR reads. Study results and limitations: Across the chemotherapy interval, each cancer cohort showed higher median generation probability, suggesting thymic rebound.

Germline CDR1 and CDR2: LGHNA and YSLEER. The CDR3 covers 15 residues. The V and J ends lost 0 bases and 0 bases respectively, with 6 bases between them. The template was genomic DNA from peripheral blood, not RNA. Multiplex touch-down PCR with TRB-A/B primers amplified rearranged V-D-J TRB sequences. A single record per CDR3 protein comes from TCRdb applying MiXCR to the multiplex PCR reads. The table lists around 5,300 distinct CDR3 sequences, roughly 27% of them singletons, with 6% to 8% in the top ten. Sequenced: blood. The rearrangement links TRBV4-3 to TRBJ1-5, with no clear D. The TCR comes from a human donor in good health. DNA for the CDR3: TGCGCCAGCAGCCAAGACACTTTTAGCAATCAGCCCCAGCATTTT. Translated, it gives CASSQDTFSNQPQHF.